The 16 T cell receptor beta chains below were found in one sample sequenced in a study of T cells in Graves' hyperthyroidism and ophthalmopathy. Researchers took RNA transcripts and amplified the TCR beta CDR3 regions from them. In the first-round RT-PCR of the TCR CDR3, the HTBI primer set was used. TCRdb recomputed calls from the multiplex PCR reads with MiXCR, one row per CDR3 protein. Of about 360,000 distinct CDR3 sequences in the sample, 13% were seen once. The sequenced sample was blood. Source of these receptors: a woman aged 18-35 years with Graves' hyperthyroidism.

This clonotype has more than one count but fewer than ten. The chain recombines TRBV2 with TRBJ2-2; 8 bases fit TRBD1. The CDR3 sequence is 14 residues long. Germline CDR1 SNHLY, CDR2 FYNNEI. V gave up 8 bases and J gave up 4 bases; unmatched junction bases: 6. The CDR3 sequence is CASAGGASTGELFF. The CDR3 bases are TGTGCCAGCGCAGGGGGCGCGAGCACCGGGGAGCTGTTTTTT.

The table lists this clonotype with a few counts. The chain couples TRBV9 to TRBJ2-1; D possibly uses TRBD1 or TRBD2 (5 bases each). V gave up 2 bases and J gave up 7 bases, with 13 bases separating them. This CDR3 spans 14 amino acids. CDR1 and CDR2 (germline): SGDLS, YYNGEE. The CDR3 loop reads CASSVGRVANEQFF. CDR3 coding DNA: TGTGCCAGCAGCGTCGGCAGGGTAGCGAATGAGCAGTTCTTC.

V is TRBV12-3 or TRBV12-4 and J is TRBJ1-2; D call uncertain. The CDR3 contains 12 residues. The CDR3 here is CAVSGPSSRSTF. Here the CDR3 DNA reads TGTGCAGTCAGCGGGCCCTCAAGTCGAAGCACCTTC.

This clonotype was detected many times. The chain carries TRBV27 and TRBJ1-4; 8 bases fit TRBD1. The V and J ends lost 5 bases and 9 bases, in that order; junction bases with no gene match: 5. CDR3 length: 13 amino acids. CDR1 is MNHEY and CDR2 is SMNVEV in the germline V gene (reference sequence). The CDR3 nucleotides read TGTGCCAGCAGTCCGGGACAGGCAAAAAAACTGTTTTTT. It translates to CASSPGQAKKLFF.

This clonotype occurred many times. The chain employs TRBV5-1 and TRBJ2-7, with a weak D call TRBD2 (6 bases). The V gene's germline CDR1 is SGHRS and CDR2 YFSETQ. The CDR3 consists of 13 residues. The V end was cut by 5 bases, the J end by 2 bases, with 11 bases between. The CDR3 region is CASRGDFPYEQYF. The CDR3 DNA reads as TGCGCCAGCAGGGGGGACTTCCCCTACGAGCAGTACTTC. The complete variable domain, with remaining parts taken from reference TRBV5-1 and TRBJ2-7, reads KAGVTQTPRYLIKTRGQQVTLSCSPISGHRSVSWYQQTPGQGLQFLFEYFSETQRNKGNFPGRFSGRQFSNSRSEMNVSTLELGDSALYLCASRGDFPYEQYFGPGTRLTVT.

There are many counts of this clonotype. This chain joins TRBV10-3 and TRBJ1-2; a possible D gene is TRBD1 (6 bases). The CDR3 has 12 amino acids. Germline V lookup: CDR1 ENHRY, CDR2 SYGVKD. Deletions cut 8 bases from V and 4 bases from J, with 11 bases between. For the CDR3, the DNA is TGTGCCATCCATCGGGACACCTATGGCTACACCTTC. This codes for CAIHRDTYGYTF.

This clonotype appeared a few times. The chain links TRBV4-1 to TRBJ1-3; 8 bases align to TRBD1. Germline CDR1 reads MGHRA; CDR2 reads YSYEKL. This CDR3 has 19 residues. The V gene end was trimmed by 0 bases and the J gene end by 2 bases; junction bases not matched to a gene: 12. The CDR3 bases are TGCGCCAGCAGCCAAGAACTCACACTCGACAGGGGAGCTGGAAACACCATATATTTT. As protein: CASSQELTLDRGAGNTIYF.

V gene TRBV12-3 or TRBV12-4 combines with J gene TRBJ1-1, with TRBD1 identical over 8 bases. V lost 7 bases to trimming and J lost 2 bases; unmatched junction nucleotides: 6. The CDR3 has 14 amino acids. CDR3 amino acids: CASTAGTGNTEAFF. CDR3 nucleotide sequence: TGTGCCAGCACCGCAGGGACAGGCAACACTGAAGCTTTCTTT.

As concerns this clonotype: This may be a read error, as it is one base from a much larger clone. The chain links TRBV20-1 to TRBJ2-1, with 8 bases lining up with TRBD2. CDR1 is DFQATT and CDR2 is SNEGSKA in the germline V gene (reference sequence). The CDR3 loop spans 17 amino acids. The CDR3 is CSVRVAGGRESYNEQFF. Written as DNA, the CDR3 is TGCAGTGTTAGAGTCGCGGGGGGTAGAGAGTCCTACAATGAGCAGTTCTTC.

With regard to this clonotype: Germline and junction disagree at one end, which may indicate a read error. In DNA, the CDR3 is TGCGCCAGCCGCCAACGCCTCGACGGCGGGGGTTCCTACGAGCAGTACTTC. Protein product: CASRQRLDGGGSYEQYF. V gene TRBV4-3 combines with J gene TRBJ2-7, with 7 bases that match TRBD2. CDR1 and CDR2 (germline): LGHNA, YSLEER. This CDR3 contains 17 residues.

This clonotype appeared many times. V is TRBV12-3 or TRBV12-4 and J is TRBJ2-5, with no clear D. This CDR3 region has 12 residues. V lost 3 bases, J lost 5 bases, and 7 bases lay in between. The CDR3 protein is CASSFAEETQYF. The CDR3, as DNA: TGTGCCAGCAGTTTTGCGGAGGAGACCCAGTACTTC.

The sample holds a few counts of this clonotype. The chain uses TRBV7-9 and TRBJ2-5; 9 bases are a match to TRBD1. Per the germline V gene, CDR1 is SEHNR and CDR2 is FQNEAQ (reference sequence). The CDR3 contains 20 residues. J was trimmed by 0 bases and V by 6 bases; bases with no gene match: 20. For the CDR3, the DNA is TGTGCCAGCAGAAAGAAACTCCCGGGACAGGGCGCCGGGTACCAAGAGACCCAGTACTTC. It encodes CASRKKLPGQGAGYQETQYF.

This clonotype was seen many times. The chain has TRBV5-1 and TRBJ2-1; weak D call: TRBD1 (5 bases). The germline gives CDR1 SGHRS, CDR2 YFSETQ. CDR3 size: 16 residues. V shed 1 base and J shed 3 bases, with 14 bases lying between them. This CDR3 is CASSLPTDTLYNEQFF. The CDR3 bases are TGCGCCAGCAGCTTGCCGACAGACACTCTCTACAATGAGCAGTTCTTC.

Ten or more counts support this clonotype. The CDR3 region is CASSRPRAGTYNEQFF. The DNA of the CDR3 is TGTGCCAGCAGCCGGCCTCGGGCGGGGACCTACAATGAGCAGTTCTTC. The chain has TRBV7-9 and TRBJ2-1, with D perhaps TRBD2 (6 bases). The CDR3 contains 16 residues. V lost 5 bases and J 2 bases, leaving 16 bases between the germline ends. Germline lookup yields CDR1 SEHNR and CDR2 FQNEAQ (reference sequence). Looking up the rest from reference TRBV7-9 and TRBJ2-1 gives the full variable domain: DTGVSQNPRHKITKRGQNVTFRCDPISEHNRLYWYRQTLGQGPEFLTYFQNEAQLEKSRLLSDRFSAERPKGSFSTLEIQRTEQGDSAMYLCASSRPRAGTYNEQFFGPGTRLTVL.

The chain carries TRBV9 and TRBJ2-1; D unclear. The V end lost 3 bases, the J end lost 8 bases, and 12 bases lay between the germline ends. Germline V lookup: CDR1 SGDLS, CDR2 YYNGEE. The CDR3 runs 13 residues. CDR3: CASSAPLEYEQFF. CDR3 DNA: TGTGCCAGCAGCGCCCCCTTAGAGTATGAGCAGTTCTTC. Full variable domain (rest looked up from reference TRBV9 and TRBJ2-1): DSGVTQTPKHLITATGQRVTLRCSPRSGDLSVYWYQQSLDQGLQFLIQYYNGEERAKGNILERFSAQQFPDLHSELNLSSLELGDSALYFCASSAPLEYEQFFGPGTRLTVL.

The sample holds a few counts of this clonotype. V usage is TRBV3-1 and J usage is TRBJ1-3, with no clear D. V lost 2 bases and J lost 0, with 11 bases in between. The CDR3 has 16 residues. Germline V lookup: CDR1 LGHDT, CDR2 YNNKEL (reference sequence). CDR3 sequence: CASSQSFSSSGNTIYF. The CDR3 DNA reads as TGTGCCAGCAGCCAATCGTTCTCAAGCTCTGGAAACACCATATATTTT.